One sample yielded the 22 T cell receptor beta chains listed below, sequenced in a study of PD-1 blockade in classical Hodgkin lymphoma. Method: immunoSEQ multiplex PCR; TCRdb's copy keeps in-frame clones and lacks some. The profile shows around 9,500 clones, about 75% of them singletons. Regarding time point: cycle 4 day 1 (C4D1), after 6 weeks of nivolumab. No patient escaped relapse after autologous stem cell transplantation, and brentuximab vedotin exposure varied. Investigators isolated CD4+ T cells from thawed PBMCs through magnetic negative selection. This sample comprised CD4+ T cells from blood, obtained before the fourth cycle of nivolumab. These TCRs come from a human donor with classical Hodgkin lymphoma.

The chain couples TRBV6-6 to TRBJ2-5, with D maybe TRBD2 (5 bases). V was cut by 8 bases and J by 2 bases, with 12 bases left in between. Germline-derived CDR1 and CDR2 are MNHNY and SVGAGI (reference sequence). The CDR3 is 13 amino acids. Written as DNA, the CDR3 is TGTGCCAGCCGACCGGGGTATCAAGAGACCCAGTACTTC. It codes for CASRPGYQETQYF.

This clone has only a few counts. This sequence joins TRBV6-1 and TRBJ1-2; 12 bases map to TRBD1. V was clipped by 7 bases and J by 6 bases; unmatched bases: 9. The CDR3 sequence is 15 residues long. CDR1 and CDR2 (germline): MNHNS, SASEGT. CDR3 residues: CASTPRDRGRDGYTF. The CDR3 nucleotides read TGTGCCAGCACCCCGAGGGACAGGGGGCGGGATGGCTACACCTTC.

V gene TRBV6-1 combines with J gene TRBJ2-5; D uncertain. With 6 bases removed from V and 2 bases from J, the gap between germline ends came to 16 bases. There are 15 residues in the CDR3. Looked up from germline, CDR1 is MNHNS and CDR2 is SASEGT. The CDR3 sequence is CASRPVDLPQETQYF. The CDR3 DNA reads TGTGCCAGCAGACCCGTTGACTTACCTCAAGAGACCCAGTACTTC.

The chain links TRBV11-2 to TRBJ1-2; 11 nucleotides agree with TRBD1. CDR3 length equals 16 residues. Germline CDR1 and CDR2: SGHAT and FQNNGV. The trim removed 5 bases at V and 0 bases at J, leaving 5 bases unmatched. The CDR3 protein is CASSQDRGRTNYGYTF. The DNA of the CDR3 is TGTGCCAGCAGCCAGGACAGGGGGCGAACTAACTATGGCTACACCTTC.

The V and J genes are TRBV7-2 and TRBJ2-5; 8 nucleotides agree with TRBD2. Germline values: CDR1 SGHTA, CDR2 FQGNSA. The CDR3 contains 18 residues. Trimming took 0 bases from V and 2 from J; bases not matched to a gene: 11. The CDR3 loop reads CASSLAPSGGPWQETQYF. CDR3 nucleotide sequence: TGTGCCAGCAGCTTAGCGCCCAGCGGGGGCCCATGGCAAGAGACCCAGTACTTC.

This clone was picked up a small number of times. V and J are TRBV5-1 and TRBJ2-3, with D possibly TRBD2 on 6 matching bases. CDR3 size: 16 residues. Germline lookup yields CDR1 SGHRS and CDR2 YFSETQ. Trimming took 0 bases from V and 0 from J, leaving 11 bases between them. The CDR3 coding sequence is TGCGCCAGCAGCTTGGGAGGCGGGGTTAGCACAGATACGCAGTATTTT. Translating it yields CASSLGGGVSTDTQYF.

The chain carries TRBV5-1 and TRBJ1-3; weak D call: TRBD1 (6 bases). The ends were cut back, 1 base at V and 8 bases at J, with 16 bases in the middle. Germline values: CDR1 SGHRS, CDR2 YFSETQ. The CDR3 contains 15 residues. The DNA of the CDR3 is TGCGCCAGCAGCTTGACAGGGCTGGGGGGAGACACCATATATTTT. It is translated as CASSLTGLGGDTIYF.

The chain is built from TRBV7-3 and TRBJ2-5; D is ambiguous. Trimming left V 2 bases short and J 4 bases short, with 5 bases between. This CDR3 is 12 amino acids long. Germline assignment: CDR1 SGHTA and CDR2 FQGTGA. The CDR3 loop is CASSLYGETQYF. For the CDR3, the DNA is TGTGCCAGCAGCTTATATGGAGAGACCCAGTACTTC.

CDR3: CASSRIRQVGSETQYF. The DNA for the CDR3 is TGTGCCAGCAGCCGTATAAGACAGGTGGGAAGTGAGACCCAGTACTTC. The chain couples TRBV7-8 to TRBJ2-5; D possibly corresponds to TRBD1 (6 bases). Germline-derived CDR1 and CDR2 are SGHVS and FQNEAQ. This CDR3 contains 16 residues. Trimming pared 5 bases from V and 5 bases from J, leaving 21 bases between.

The chain uses TRBV7-9 and TRBJ1-5; 7 bases are a match to TRBD1. Germline V CDR1 and CDR2: SEHNR, FQNEAQ (reference sequence). This CDR3 has 15 amino acids. Trimming removed 4 bases from V and 4 bases from J; junction bases left unmatched: 7. The CDR3 region is CASSSSGTENQPQHF. The CDR3, as DNA: TGTGCCAGCAGCTCCTCCGGGACAGAGAATCAGCCCCAGCATTTT.

The gene calls are TRBV28 and TRBJ2-1; possible D gene TRBD1, 6 bases. Germline lookup yields CDR1 MDHEN and CDR2 SYDVKM. The CDR3 runs 13 residues. Trimming cost V 6 bases and J 8 bases, with 14 bases left between them. The DNA for the CDR3 is TGTGCCAGCAGAGGACAGCTTATGGATGAGCAGTTCTTC. It encodes CASRGQLMDEQFF.

This sequence joins TRBV7-2 and TRBJ2-6; D is possibly TRBD1 (5 bases). Between the trimmed V and J ends, which lost 5 bases and 1 base, there was a span of 9 bases. Germline V gene lookup returns CDR1 SGHTA and CDR2 FQGNSA. The CDR3 is made up of 15 amino acids. The CDR3 DNA reads TGTGCCAGCAGCCCTAGGACATCTGGGGCCAACGTCCTGACTTTC. This gives the protein CASSPRTSGANVLTF.

As to this clone: Other DNA sequences in the same sample also yield this CDR3. The J gene is TRBJ1-2, the V gene TRBV28, with 7 bases aligning to TRBD1. V shed 8 bases and J 3 bases; nucleotides not matched to a gene: 6. CDR1 is MDHEN, CDR2 SYDVKM, per germline. This CDR3 has 13 amino acids. The CDR3 DNA reads TGTGCCAGCTTAGACAGGGCTTACTATGGCTACACCTTC. Protein: CASLDRAYYGYTF.

J is TRBJ2-7 and V is TRBV28; D is possibly TRBD1 or TRBD2 (5 bases each). The CDR3 runs to 14 residues. Germline CDR1 is MDHEN and CDR2 is SYDVKM. Trimming removed 2 bases at V and 2 bases at J, with 10 bases between. The CDR3 nucleotides read TGTGCCAGCAGTTTAGGGACCCCCGCCTACGAGCAGTACTTC. Translation gives CASSLGTPAYEQYF.

This clone was observed a handful of times. The rearrangement uses TRBV28 and TRBJ2-2; D ambiguous. The CDR3 spans 12 residues. Between the trimmed V and J ends, which lost 8 bases and 6 bases, there was a span of 10 bases. CDR1 is MDHEN and CDR2 is SYDVKM in the germline V gene. CDR3 loop: CASRKSAGELFF. In DNA, the CDR3 is TGTGCCAGCCGTAAATCGGCCGGGGAGCTGTTTTTT.

Written as DNA, the CDR3 is TGTGCCATCAGTGAGTCACGAGGGACGAACACTGAAGCTTTCTTT. Translating it yields CAISESRGTNTEAFF. The rearrangement uses TRBV10-3 and TRBJ1-1, with a possible D match to TRBD1 (5 bases). CDR1 ENHRY and CDR2 SYGVKD come from the germline V gene. The CDR3 sequence is 15 residues long. Trimming pared 0 bases from V and 1 base from J, leaving 9 bases between.

This sequence joins TRBV18 and TRBJ2-3, with D hard to call. V was clipped by 2 bases and J by 4 bases, with 10 bases between them. CDR1 and CDR2 from the germline V gene are KGHSH and LQKENI. This CDR3 region has 14 residues. This chain's CDR3 is CASSPGSTPDTQYF. The CDR3 DNA follows: TGTGCCAGCTCACCAGGATCGACCCCAGATACGCAGTATTTT.

A few counts support this clone. This chain connects TRBV28 to TRBJ1-6; possible D gene TRBD1, 5 bases. V dropped 6 bases and J dropped 7 bases, with 16 bases sitting between them. The length of the CDR3 is 15 residues. Germline CDR1 is MDHEN and CDR2 is SYDVKM. The CDR3: CASSNVLRVNSPLHF. CDR3 nucleotides: TGTGCCAGCAGCAATGTCCTCAGGGTCAATTCACCCCTCCACTTT.

This clone was found a few times. The chain uses TRBV28 and TRBJ2-3, with D perhaps TRBD1 (6 bases). The CDR3 loop spans 16 amino acids. Germline CDR1 is MDHEN and CDR2 is SYDVKM. V was pared by 5 bases and J by 1 base, with 16 bases between. The CDR3 DNA sequence: TGTGCCAGCAGTCCCTTAGGCAGGGGAGGCACAGATACGCAGTATTTT. Its protein is CASSPLGRGGTDTQYF.

The chain combines TRBV19 with TRBJ1-3, with TRBD1 matching 7 bases. Germline V CDR1 and CDR2: LNHDA, SQIVND (reference sequence). The trim removed 8 bases at V and 4 bases at J, leaving 8 bases unmatched. The CDR3 has 14 residues. In DNA form, the CDR3 reads TGTGCCAGTGCCCTACAGGGGTCCGGAAACACCATATATTTT. It yields the protein CASALQGSGNTIYF.

The chain carries TRBV7-2 and TRBJ1-1, with TRBD1 matching 9 bases. J was trimmed by 7 bases and V by 4 bases; bases with no gene match: 4. The germline V gene has CDR1 SGHTA and CDR2 FQGNSA. The CDR3 totals 13 residues. The CDR3 reads CASSSRDRDEAFF. CDR3 DNA sequence: TGTGCCAGCAGCTCCCGGGACAGGGATGAAGCTTTCTTT.

This clone appeared a few times. This chain links TRBV6-1 with TRBJ2-1, with TRBD2 identical over 8 bases. V lost 0 bases and J lost 12; bases outside the gene matches: 13. CDR1 and CDR2 (germline): MNHNS, SASEGT. This CDR3 has 16 residues. CDR3 region: CASSEATGSGGLGQFF. DNA for the CDR3: TGTGCCAGCAGTGAAGCCACCGGGAGCGGGGGTCTGGGGCAGTTCTTC.